This T cell receptor beta chain was retrieved from a study of T-cell memory formation after mild COVID-19. TCRdb re-called the 5' RACE reads with MiXCR, one entry per CDR3 protein. The table shows 410,000 or so distinct CDR3 sequences, with roughly a quarter occurring only once. This clonotype turned up a few times. CDR1 SGHRS and CDR2 YFSETQ come from the germline V gene. The J segment lost 3 bases and the V segment lost 0 bases, leaving 5 bases of the junction unmatched. The CDR3 loop spans 16 amino acids. The source of this sequence is an adult woman who had mild COVID-19 (a few samples of this study predate the infection). Cell type and time point are not known. V and J are TRBV5-1 and TRBJ2-1, with TRBD1 matching over 8 bases. Sequences were obtained from PBMCs or a T cell subset sorted from them (not recorded which). Here the CDR3 reads CASSLGAGGLYNEQFF. The CDR3 coding sequence is TGCGCCAGCAGCTTGGGGGCAGGGGGCCTCTACAATGAGCAGTTCTTC.